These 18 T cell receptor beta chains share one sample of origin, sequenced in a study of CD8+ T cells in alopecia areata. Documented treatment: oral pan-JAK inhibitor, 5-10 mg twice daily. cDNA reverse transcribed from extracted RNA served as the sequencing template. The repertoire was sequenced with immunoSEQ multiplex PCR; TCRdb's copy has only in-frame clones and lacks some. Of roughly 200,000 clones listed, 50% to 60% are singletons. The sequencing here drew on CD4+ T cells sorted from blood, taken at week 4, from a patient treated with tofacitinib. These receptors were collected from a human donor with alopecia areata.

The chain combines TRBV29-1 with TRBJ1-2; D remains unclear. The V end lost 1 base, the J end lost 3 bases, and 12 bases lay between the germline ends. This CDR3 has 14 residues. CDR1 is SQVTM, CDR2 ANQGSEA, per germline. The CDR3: CSVEGRGRDYGYTF. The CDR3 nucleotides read TGCAGCGTTGAAGGGAGAGGGAGGGACTATGGCTACACCTTC. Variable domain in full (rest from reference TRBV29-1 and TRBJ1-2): SAVISQKPSRDICQRGTSLTIQCQVDSQVTMMFWYRQQPGQSLTLIATANQGSEATYESGFVIDKFPISRPNLTFSTLTVSNMSPEDSSIYLCSVEGRGRDYGYTFGSGTRLTVV.

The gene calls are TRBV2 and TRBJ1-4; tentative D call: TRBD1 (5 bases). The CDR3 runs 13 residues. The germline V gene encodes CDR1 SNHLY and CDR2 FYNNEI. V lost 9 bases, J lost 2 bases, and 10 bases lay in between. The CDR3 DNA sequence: TGTGCCAGTCAGGGTATCACTAATGAAAAACTGTTTTTT. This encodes CASQGITNEKLFF.

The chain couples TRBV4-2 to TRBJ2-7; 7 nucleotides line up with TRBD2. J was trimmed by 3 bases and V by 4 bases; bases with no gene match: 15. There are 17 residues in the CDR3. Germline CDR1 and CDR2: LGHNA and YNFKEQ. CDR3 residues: CASSPTRGGVAGYEQYF. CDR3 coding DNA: TGTGCCAGCAGCCCTACCCGGGGAGGGGTCGCGGGCTACGAGCAGTACTTC.

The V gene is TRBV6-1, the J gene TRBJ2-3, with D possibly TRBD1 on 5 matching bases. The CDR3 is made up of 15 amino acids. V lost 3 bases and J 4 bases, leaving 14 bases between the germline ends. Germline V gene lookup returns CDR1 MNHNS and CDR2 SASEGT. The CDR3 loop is CASSDSLGAPDTQYF. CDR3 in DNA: TGTGCCAGCAGTGATAGCCTTGGGGCCCCAGATACGCAGTATTTT.

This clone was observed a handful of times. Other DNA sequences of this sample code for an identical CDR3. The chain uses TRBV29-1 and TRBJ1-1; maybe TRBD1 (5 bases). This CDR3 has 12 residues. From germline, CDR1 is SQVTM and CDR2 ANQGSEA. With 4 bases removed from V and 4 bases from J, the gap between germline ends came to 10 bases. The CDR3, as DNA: TGCAGCGTTGCCGGGGGGACCACTGAAGCTTTCTTT. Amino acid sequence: CSVAGGTTEAFF.

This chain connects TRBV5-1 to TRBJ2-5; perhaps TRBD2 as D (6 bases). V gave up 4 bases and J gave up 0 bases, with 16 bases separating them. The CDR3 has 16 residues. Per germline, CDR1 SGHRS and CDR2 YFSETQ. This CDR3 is CASSLGVAENQETQYF. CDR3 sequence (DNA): TGCGCCAGCAGCCTCGGGGTAGCGGAGAACCAAGAGACCCAGTACTTC.

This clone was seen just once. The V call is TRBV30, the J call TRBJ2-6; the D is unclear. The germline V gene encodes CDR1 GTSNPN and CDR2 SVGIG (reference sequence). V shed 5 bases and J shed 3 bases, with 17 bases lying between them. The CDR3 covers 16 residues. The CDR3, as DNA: TGTGCCTGGGACCCGACATTCGGGCGTGGGGCCAACGTCCTGACTTTC. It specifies CAWDPTFGRGANVLTF.

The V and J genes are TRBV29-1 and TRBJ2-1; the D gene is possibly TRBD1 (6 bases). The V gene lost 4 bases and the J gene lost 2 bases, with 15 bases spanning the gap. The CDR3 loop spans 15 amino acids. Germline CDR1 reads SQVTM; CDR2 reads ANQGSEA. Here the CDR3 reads CSVGSGRGPYNEQFF. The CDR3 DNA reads TGCAGCGTTGGTTCAGGCAGGGGACCCTACAATGAGCAGTTCTTC.

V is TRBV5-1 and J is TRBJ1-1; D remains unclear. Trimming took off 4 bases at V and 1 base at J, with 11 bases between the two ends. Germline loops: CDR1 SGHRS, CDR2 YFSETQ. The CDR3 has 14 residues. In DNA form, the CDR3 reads TGCGCCAGCAGCCCTACCACCCAGAACACTGAAGCTTTCTTT. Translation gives CASSPTTQNTEAFF.

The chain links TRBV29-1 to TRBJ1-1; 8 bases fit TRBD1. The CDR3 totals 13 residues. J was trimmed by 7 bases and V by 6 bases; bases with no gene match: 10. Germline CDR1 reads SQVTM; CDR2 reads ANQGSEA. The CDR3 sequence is CSVAQGQDVEAFF. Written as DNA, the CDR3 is TGCAGCGTCGCACAGGGACAGGACGTTGAAGCTTTCTTT.

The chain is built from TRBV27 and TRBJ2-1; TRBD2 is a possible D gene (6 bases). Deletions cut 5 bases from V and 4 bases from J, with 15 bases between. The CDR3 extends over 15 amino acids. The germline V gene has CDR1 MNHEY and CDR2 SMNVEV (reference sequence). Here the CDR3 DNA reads TGTGCCAGCAGTGAAGGTCCGGGGGTATACAATGAGCAGTTCTTC. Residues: CASSEGPGVYNEQFF.

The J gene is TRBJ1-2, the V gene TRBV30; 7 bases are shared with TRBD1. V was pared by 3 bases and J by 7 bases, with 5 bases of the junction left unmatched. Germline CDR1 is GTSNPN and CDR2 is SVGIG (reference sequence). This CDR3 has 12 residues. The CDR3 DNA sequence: TGTGCCTGGAGACGGGACAGCCCTGGCTACACCTTC. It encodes CAWRRDSPGYTF.

DNA of the CDR3: TGTGCCAGCTCACCACCGGAACTGCCTCGGGATACGCAGTATTTT. It is translated as CASSPPELPRDTQYF. The V call is TRBV18, the J call TRBJ2-3; no definite D call. CDR1 is KGHSH and CDR2 is LQKENI in the germline V gene. Trimming took 0 bases from V and 6 from J, leaving 13 bases between them. The CDR3 has 15 amino acids. Full variable domain (outside the CDR3, taken from reference TRBV18 and TRBJ2-3): NAGVMQNPRHLVRRRGQEARLRCSPMKGHSHVYWYRQLPEEGLKFMVYLQKENIIDESGMPKERFSAEFPKEGPSILRIQQVVRGDSAAYFCASSPPELPRDTQYFGPGTRLTVL.

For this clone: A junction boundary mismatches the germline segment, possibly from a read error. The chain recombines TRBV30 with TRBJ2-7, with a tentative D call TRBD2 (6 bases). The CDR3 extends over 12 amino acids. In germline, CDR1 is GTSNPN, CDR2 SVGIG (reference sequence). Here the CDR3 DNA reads TGTGTCTGGAGGGATGCCTGGGACGAGCAGTACTTC. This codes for CVWRDAWDEQYF.

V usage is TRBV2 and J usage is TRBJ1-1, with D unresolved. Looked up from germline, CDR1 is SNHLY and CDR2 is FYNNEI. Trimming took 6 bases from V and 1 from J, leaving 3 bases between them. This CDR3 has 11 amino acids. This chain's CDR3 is CASRQNTEAFF. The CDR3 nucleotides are TGTGCCAGCAGGCAGAACACTGAAGCTTTCTTT.

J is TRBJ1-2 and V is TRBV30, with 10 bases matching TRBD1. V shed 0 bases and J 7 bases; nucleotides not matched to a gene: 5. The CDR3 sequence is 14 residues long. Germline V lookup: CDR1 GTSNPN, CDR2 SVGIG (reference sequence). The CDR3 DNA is TGTGCCTGGAGTGTTGACAGGGGGCCTAGTGGCTACACCTTC. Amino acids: CAWSVDRGPSGYTF.

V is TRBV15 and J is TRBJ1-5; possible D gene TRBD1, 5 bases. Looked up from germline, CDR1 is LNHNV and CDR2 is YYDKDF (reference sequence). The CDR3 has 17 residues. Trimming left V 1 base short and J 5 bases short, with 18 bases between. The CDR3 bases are TGTGCCACCAGCAGAGTTAGATGGGACTCCGACCATCAGCCCCAGCATTTT. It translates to CATSRVRWDSDHQPQHF.

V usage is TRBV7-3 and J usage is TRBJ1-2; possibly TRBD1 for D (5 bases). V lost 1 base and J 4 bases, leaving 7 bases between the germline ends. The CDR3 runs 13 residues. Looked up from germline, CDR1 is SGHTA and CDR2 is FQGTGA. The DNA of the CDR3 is TGTGCCAGCAGCTTAAATGGGGGCTATGGCTACACCTTC. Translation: CASSLNGGYGYTF.